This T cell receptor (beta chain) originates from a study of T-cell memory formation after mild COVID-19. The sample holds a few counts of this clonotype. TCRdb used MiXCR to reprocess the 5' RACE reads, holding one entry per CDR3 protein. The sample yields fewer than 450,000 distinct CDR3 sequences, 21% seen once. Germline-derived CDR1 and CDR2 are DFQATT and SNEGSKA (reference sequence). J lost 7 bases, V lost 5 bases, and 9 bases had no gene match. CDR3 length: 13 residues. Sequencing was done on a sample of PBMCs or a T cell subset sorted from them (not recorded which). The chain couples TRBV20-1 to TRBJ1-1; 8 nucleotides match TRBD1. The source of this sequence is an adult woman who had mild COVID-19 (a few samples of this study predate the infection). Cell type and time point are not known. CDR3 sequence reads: CSAPPGGGVEAFF. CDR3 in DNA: TGCAGTGCTCCCCCAGGGGGCGGAGTTGAAGCTTTCTTT.